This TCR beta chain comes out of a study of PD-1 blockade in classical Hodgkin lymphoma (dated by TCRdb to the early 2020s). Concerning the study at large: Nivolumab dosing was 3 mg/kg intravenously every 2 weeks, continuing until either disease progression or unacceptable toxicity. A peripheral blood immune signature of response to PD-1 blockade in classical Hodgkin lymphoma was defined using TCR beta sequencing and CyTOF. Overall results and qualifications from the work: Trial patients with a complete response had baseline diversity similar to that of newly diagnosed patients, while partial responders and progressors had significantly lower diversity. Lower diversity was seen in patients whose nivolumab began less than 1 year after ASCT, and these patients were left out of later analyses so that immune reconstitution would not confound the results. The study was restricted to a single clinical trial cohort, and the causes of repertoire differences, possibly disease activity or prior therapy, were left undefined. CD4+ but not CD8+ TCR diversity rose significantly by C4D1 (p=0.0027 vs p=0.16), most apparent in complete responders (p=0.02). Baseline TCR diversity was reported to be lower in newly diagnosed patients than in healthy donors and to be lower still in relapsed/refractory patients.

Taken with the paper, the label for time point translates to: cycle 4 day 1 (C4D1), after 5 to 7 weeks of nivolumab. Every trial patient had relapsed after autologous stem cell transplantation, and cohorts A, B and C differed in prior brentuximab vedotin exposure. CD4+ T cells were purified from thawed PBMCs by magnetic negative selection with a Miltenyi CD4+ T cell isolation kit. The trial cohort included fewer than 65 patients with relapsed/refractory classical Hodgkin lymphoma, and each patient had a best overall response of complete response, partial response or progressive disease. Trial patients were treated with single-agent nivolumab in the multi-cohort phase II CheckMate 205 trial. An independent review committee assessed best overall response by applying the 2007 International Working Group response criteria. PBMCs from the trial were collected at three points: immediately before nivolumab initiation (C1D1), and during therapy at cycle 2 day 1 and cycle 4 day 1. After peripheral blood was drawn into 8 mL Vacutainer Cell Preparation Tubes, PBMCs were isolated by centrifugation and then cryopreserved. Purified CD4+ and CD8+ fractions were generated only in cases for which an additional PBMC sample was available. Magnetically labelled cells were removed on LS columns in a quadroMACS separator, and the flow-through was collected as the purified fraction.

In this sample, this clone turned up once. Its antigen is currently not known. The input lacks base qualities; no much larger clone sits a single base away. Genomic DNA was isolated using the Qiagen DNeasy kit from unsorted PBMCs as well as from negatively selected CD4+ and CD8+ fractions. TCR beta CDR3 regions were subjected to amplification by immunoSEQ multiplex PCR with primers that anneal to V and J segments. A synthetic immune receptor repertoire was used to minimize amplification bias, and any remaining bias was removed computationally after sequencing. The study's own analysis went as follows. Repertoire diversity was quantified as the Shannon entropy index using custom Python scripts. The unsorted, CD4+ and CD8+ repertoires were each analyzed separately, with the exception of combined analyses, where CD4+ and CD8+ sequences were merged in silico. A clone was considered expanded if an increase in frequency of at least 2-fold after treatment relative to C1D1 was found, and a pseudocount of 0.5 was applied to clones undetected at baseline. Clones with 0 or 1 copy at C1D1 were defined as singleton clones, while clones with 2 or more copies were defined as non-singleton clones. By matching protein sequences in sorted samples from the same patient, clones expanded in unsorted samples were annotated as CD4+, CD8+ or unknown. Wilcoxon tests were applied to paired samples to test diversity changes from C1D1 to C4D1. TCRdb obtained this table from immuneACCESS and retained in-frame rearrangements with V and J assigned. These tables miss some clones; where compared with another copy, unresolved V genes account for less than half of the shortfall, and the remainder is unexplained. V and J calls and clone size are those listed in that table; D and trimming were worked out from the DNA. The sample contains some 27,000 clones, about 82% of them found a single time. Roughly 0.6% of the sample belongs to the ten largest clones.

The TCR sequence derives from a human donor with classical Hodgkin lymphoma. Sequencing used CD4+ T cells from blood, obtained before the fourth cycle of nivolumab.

The CDR3 has the sequence CASSLGGQGYNEQFF. The nucleotide sequence reads TGCGCCAGCAGCTTGGGGGGACAGGGGTACAATGAGCAGTTCTTC. The chain joins TRBV5-1 to TRBJ2-1; TRBD1 agrees with 10 junctional bases. Sequences SGHRS (CDR1) and YFSETQ (CDR2) are obtained from the germline V gene. Inclusive of the bounding cysteine and phenylalanine, the CDR3 is 15 residues long. Left in the record is the CDR3 DNA by itself, 45 bases read in frame from the first base. Germline trimming amounts to 0 bases on V and 4 bases on J, with 1 as the count of junction bases outside the gene matches.